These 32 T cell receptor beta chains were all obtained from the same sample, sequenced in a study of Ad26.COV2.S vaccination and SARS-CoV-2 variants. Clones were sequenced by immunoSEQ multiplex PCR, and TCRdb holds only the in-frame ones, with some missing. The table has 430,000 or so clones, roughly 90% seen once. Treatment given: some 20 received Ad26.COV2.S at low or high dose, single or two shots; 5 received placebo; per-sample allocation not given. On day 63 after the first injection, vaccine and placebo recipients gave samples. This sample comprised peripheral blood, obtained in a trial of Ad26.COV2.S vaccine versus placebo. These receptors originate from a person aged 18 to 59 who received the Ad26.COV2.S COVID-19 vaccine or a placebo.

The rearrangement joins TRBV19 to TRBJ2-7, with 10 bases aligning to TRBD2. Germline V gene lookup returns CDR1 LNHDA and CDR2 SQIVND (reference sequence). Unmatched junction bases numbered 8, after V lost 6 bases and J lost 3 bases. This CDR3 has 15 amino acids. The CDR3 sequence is CASRWTSGTDYEQYF. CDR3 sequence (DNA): TGTGCCAGTAGATGGACTAGCGGAACGGACTACGAGCAGTACTTC.

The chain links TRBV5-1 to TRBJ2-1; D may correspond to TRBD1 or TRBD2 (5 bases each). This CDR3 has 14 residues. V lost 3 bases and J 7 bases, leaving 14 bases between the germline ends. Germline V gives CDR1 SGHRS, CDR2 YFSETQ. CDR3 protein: CASSSLGVGNEQFF. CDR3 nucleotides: TGCGCCAGCAGCTCCTTGGGGGTGGGGAATGAGCAGTTCTTC.

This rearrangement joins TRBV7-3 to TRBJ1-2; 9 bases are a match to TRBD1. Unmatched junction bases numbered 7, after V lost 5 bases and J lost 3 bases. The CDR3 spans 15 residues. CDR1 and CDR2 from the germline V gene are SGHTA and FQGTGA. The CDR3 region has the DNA TGTGCCAGCAGCCCCGGACAGGGGAATTACTATGGCTACACCTTC. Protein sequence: CASSPGQGNYYGYTF.

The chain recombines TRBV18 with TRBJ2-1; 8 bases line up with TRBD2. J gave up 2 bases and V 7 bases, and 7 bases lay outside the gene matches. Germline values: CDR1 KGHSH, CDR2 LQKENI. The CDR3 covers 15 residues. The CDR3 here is CASFLSGATYNEQFF. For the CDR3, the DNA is TGTGCCAGCTTCCTTAGCGGGGCAACCTACAATGAGCAGTTCTTC.

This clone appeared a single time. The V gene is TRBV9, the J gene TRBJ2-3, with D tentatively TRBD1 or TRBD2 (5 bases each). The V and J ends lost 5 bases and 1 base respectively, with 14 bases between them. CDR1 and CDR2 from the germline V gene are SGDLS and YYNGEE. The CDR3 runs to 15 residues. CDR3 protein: CASSRDLGGTDTQYF. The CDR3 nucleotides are TGTGCCAGCAGTAGGGACCTGGGGGGCACAGATACGCAGTATTTT.

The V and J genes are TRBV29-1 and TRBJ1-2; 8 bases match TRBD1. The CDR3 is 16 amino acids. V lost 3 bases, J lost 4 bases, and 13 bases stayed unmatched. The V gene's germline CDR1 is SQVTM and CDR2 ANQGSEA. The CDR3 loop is CSVDGDRTTPFYGYTF. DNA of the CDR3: TGCAGCGTTGACGGGGACAGGACTACCCCTTTCTATGGCTACACCTTC.

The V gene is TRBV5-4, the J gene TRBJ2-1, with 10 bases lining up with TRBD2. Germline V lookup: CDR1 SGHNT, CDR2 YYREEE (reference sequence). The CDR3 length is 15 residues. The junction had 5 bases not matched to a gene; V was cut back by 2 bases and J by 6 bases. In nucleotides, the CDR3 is TGTGCCAGCAGCTTTGGAGCGGGAGGGTTCAATGAGCAGTTCTTC. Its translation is CASSFGAGGFNEQFF.

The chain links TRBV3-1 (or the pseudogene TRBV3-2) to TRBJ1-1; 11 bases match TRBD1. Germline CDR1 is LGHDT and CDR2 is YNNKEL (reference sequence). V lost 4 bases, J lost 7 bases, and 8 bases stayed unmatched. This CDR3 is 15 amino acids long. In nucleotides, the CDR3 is TGTGCCAGCAGCCGCCAGGACAGGGGGCAAATTGAAGCTTTCTTT. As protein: CASSRQDRGQIEAFF.

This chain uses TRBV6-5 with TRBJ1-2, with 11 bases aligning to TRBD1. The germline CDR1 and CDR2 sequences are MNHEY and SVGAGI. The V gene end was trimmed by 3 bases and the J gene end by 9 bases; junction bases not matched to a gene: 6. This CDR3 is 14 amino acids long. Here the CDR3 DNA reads TGTGCCAGCAGTTATGAAGGGACAGGGGGTAGCTACACCTTC. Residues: CASSYEGTGGSYTF.

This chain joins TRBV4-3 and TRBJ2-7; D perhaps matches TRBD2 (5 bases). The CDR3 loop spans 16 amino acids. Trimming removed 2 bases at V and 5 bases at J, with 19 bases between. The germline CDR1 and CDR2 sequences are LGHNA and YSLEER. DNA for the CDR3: TGCGCCAGCAGCCAAATATCCGGGGTGGGTGGCCACGAGCAGTACTTC. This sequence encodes CASSQISGVGGHEQYF.

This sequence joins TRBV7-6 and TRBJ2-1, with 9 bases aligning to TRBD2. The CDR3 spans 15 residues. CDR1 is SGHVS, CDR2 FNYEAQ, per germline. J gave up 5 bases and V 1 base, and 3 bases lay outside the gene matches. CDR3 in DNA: TGTGCCAGCAGCTTAGAAGCTAGCGGGAACAATGAGCAGTTCTTC. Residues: CASSLEASGNNEQFF.

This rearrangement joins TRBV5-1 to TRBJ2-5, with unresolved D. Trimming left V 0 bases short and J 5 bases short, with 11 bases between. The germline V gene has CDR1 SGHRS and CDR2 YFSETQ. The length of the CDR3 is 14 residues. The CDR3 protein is CASSLAHYMETQYF. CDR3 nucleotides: TGCGCCAGCAGCTTGGCCCATTACATGGAGACCCAGTACTTC. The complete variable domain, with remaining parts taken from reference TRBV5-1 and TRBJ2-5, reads KAGVTQTPRYLIKTRGQQVTLSCSPISGHRSVSWYQQTPGQGLQFLFEYFSETQRNKGNFPGRFSGRQFSNSRSEMNVSTLELGDSALYLCASSLAHYMETQYFGPGTRLLVL.

DNA of the CDR3: TGTGCCAGCAGCCAAGATCGGGGAGAAAACTATGGCTACACCTTC. Translating gives CASSQDRGENYGYTF. This chain connects TRBV4-2 to TRBJ1-2; D gene uncertain. CDR1 LGHNA and CDR2 YNFKEQ come from the germline V gene. CDR3 length: 15 amino acids. Trimming took 0 bases from V and 2 from J, leaving 10 bases between them.

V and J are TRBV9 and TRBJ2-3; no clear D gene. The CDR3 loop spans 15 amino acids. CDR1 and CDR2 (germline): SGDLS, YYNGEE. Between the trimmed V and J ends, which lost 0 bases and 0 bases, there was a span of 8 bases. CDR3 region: CASSVGSVSTDTQYF. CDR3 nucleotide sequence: TGTGCCAGCAGCGTAGGAAGCGTGAGCACAGATACGCAGTATTTT.

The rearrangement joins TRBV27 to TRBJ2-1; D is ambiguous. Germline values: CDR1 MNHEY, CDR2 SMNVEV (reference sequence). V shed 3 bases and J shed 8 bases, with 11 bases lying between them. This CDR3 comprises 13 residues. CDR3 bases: TGTGCCAGCAGTTTTGGCCCGGCGTATGAGCAGTTCTTC. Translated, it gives CASSFGPAYEQFF.

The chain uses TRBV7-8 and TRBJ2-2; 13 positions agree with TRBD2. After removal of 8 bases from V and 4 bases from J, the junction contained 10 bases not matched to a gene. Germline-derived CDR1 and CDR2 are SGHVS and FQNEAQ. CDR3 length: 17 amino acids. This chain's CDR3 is CASHGLAGALSTGELFF. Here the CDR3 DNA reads TGTGCCAGCCACGGACTAGCGGGAGCCCTGTCCACCGGGGAGCTGTTTTTT.

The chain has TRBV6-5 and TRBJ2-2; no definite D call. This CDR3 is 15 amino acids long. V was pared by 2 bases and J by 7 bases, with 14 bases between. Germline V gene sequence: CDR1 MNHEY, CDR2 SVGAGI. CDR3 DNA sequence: TGTGCCAGCAGTTACGGCTCAGGTTTGGTCGGGGAGCTGTTTTTT. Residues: CASSYGSGLVGELFF.

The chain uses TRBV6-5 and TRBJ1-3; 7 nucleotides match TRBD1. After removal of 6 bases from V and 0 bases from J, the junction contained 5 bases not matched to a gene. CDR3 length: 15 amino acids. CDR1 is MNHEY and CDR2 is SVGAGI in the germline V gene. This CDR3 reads CASRATGYSGNTIYF. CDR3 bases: TGTGCCAGCAGGGCGACAGGGTACTCTGGAAACACCATATATTTT.

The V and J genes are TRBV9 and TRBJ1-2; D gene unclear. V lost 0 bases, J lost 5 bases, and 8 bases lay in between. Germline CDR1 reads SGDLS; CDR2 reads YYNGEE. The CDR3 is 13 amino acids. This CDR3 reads CASSVGGEYGYTF. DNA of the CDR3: TGTGCCAGCAGCGTAGGTGGAGAATATGGCTACACCTTC.

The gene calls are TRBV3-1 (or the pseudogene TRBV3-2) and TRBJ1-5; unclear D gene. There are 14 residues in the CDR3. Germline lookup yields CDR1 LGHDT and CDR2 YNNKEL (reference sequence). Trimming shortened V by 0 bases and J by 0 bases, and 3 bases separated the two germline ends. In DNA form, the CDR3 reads TGTGCCAGCAGCCAAGATGATAGCAATCAGCCCCAGCATTTT. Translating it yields CASSQDDSNQPQHF.

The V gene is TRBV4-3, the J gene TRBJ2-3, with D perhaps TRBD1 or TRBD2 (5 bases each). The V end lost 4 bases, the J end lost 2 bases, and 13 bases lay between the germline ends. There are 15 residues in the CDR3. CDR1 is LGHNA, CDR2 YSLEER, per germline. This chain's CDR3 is CASSPVGTSTDTQYF. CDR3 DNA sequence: TGCGCCAGCAGCCCCGTTGGGACCTCCACAGATACGCAGTATTTT.

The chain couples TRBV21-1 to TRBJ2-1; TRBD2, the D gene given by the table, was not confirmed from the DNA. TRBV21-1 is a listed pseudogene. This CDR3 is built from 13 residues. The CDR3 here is CARPGNLYNEQFF. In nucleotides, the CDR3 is TGTGCCAGACCCGGGAACCTCTACAATGAGCAGTTCTTC.

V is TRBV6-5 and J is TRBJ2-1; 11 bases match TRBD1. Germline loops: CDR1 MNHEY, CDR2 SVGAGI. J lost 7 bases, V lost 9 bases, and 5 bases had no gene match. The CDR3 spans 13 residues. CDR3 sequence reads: CASGQGARNEQFF. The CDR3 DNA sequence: TGTGCCAGTGGACAGGGGGCGAGGAATGAGCAGTTCTTC.

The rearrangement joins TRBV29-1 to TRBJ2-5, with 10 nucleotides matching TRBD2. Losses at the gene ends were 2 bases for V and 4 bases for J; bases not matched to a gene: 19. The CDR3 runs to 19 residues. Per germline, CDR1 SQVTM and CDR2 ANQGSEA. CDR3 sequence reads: CSVESYDASGSSLGETQYF. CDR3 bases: TGCAGCGTTGAATCGTATGATGCTAGCGGGAGTAGCTTGGGAGAGACCCAGTACTTC.

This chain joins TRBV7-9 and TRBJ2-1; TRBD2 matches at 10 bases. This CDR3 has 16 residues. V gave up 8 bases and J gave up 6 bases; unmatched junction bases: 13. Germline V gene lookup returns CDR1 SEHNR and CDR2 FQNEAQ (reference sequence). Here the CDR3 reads CASSPDLAGVPNEQFF. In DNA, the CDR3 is TGTGCCAGCTCCCCGGATCTAGCGGGAGTTCCCAATGAGCAGTTCTTC.

CDR3 loop: CASSMTSGMYNEQFF. The CDR3 DNA is TGTGCCAGCAGTATGACTAGCGGCATGTACAATGAGCAGTTCTTC. This chain uses TRBV5-4 with TRBJ2-1; 9 bases agree with TRBD2. The CDR3 consists of 15 residues. With 5 bases clipped from V and 4 bases from J, the junction kept 7 bases outside the gene matches. Germline CDR1 reads SGHNT; CDR2 reads YYREEE (reference sequence).

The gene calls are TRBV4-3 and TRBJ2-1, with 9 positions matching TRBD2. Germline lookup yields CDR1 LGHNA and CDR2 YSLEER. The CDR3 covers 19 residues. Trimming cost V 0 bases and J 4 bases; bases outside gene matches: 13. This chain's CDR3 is CASSQDREDSGSSYNEQFF. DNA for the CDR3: TGCGCCAGCAGCCAAGATAGGGAGGATAGCGGGAGTTCATACAATGAGCAGTTCTTC.

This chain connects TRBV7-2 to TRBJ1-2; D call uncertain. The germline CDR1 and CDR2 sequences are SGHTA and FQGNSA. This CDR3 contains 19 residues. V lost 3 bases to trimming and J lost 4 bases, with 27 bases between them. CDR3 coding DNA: TGTGCCAGCAGCTTCGCGTCAAATCCCGGGCGGGGTGTTAGCTATGGCTACACCTTC. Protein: CASSFASNPGRGVSYGYTF.

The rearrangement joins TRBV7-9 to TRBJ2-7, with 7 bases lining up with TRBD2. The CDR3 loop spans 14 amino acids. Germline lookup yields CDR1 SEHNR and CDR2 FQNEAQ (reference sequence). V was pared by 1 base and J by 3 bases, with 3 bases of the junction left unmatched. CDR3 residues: CASSLVGGGYEQYF. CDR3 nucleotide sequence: TGTGCCAGCAGCTTAGTTGGCGGGGGCTACGAGCAGTACTTC.

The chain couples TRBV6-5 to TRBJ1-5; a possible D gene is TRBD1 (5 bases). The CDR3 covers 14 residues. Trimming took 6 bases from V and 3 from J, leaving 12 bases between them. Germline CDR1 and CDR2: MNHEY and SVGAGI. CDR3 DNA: TGTGCCAGCAGCCTAACAGGAGACAATCAGCCCCAGCATTTT. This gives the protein CASSLTGDNQPQHF.

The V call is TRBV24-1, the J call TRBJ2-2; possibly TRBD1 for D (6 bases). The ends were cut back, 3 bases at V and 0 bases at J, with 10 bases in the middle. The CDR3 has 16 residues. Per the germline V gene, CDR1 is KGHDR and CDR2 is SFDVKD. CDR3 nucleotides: TGTGCCACCAGTGATGCCGGGACACCGAACACCGGGGAGCTGTTTTTT. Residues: CATSDAGTPNTGELFF.

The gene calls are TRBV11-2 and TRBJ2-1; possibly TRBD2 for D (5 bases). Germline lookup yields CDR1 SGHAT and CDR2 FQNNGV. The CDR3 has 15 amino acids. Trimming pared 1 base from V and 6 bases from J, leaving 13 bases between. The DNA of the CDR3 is TGTGCCAGCAGCTTAGGAGGACCTCGGGGCAATGAGCAGTTCTTC. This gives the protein CASSLGGPRGNEQFF.